The T cell receptor (beta chain) described here comes from a study of CD8+ T cells in alopecia areata. Study details: Treated patients were given 5 to 10 mg oral tofacitinib twice daily. Regarding the study as a whole: In scalp, tofacitinib significantly decreased clonality and expanded CD8+ clones among the top 100.

Regarding this clone: Its specificity is unknown.

Reverse transcription of extracted RNA yielded cDNA, which provided the sequencing template. TCRdb's copy holds only in-frame clones and misses some; the assay was immunoSEQ multiplex PCR. The sample yields 170,000 or so clones, about 55% seen once. Trimming stripped 6 bases from V and 7 bases from J, with 10 bases between. The length of the CDR3 is 12 residues. Per germline, CDR1 LGHNT and CDR2 FRNRAP. The treatment was: oral pan-JAK inhibitor, 5-10 mg twice daily. The sequence came from a human donor with alopecia areata. The chain uses TRBV12-5 and TRBJ1-5; D perhaps matches TRBD1 (5 bases). The sample was CD8+ T cells sorted from blood, taken at week 24, from a patient treated with tofacitinib. The CDR3 DNA sequence: TGTGCTAGTGGAGAGGGGAGGCAGCCCCAGCATTTT. Encoded protein: CASGEGRQPQHF. Full variable domain (outside the CDR3, taken from reference TRBV12-5 and TRBJ1-5): DARVTQTPRHKVTEMGQEVTMRCQPILGHNTVFWYRQTMMQGLELLAYFRNRAPLDDSGMPKDRFSAEMPDATLATLKIQPSEPRDSAVYFCASGEGRQPQHFGDGTRLSIL.